The 27 T cell receptor beta chains given below trace back to one sample, sequenced in a study of blood T cell repertoires in COVID-19. The protocol was immunoSEQ multiplex PCR, while the TCRdb copy is restricted to in-frame clones and leaves out a portion. Of under 100,000 clones in the sample, approximately 80% were seen once. The sample consisted of peripheral blood. The origin of the receptors is a woman aged 70-85 years with acute or convalescent COVID-19.

The chain joins TRBV11-3 to TRBJ2-1; no definite D call. This CDR3 comprises 13 residues. The V gene's germline CDR1 is SGHNT and CDR2 YENEEA. The germline V and J ends were trimmed by 5 bases and 6 bases, with 11 bases remaining between them. The CDR3 DNA is TGTGCCAGCAGCCCCCGTTGGGCCAATGAGCAGTTCTTC. Its protein product is CASSPRWANEQFF.

V and J are TRBV9 and TRBJ2-7, with a tentative D call TRBD1 (5 bases). The CDR3 loop spans 14 amino acids. Germline CDR1 reads SGDLS; CDR2 reads YYNGEE. V gave up 4 bases and J gave up 10 bases, with 21 bases separating them. The CDR3 loop reads CASSPDTLRDPQYF. The CDR3 DNA is TGTGCCAGCAGCCCGGACACCTTAAGAGACCCCCAGTACTTC. Supplemented by reference TRBV9 and TRBJ2-7, the full variable domain reads DSGVTQTPKHLITATGQRVTLRCSPRSGDLSVYWYQQSLDQGLQFLIQYYNGEERAKGNILERFSAQQFPDLHSELNLSSLELGDSALYFCASSPDTLRDPQYFGPGTRLTVT.

The chain combines TRBV10-2 with TRBJ2-1, with 9 bases that match TRBD2. Losses at the gene ends were 2 bases for V and 10 bases for J; bases not matched to a gene: 12. Per germline, CDR1 WSHSY and CDR2 SAAADI. This CDR3 has 16 residues. The CDR3, as DNA: TGCGCCAGCAGTGAGAGGTCTAGCGGGGCCGTACGCGAGCAGTTCTTC. Its protein is CASSERSSGAVREQFF.

This chain links TRBV2 with TRBJ1-5, with TRBD1 matching over 12 bases. This CDR3 has 15 amino acids. Germline V gene lookup returns CDR1 SNHLY and CDR2 FYNNEI. Losses at the gene ends were 4 bases for V and 6 bases for J; bases not matched to a gene: 4. As DNA, the CDR3 is TGTGCCAGCAGTGCCGGGACAGGGGGCATTCAGCCCCAGCATTTT. It translates to CASSAGTGGIQPQHF. Variable domain in full (rest from reference TRBV2 and TRBJ1-5): EPEVTQTPSHQVTQMGQEVILRCVPISNHLYFYWYRQILGQKVEFLVSFYNNEISEKSEIFDDQFSVERPDGSNFTLKIRSTKLEDSAMYFCASSAGTGGIQPQHFGDGTRLSIL.

The J gene is TRBJ2-2, the V gene TRBV6-5, with D tentatively TRBD1 (5 bases). The CDR3 spans 13 residues. V was cut by 6 bases and J by 4 bases, with 9 bases left in between. Germline CDR1 and CDR2: MNHEY and SVGAGI. CDR3 sequence reads: CASRDTGTGELFF. CDR3 nucleotides: TGTGCCAGCAGGGATACAGGCACCGGGGAGCTGTTTTTT.

This sequence joins TRBV5-1 and TRBJ2-1; weak D call: TRBD1 (6 bases). The CDR3 length is 15 residues. Germline V lookup: CDR1 SGHRS, CDR2 YFSETQ. V was shortened by 4 bases and J by 0 bases, with 11 bases between the two germline ends. The CDR3: CASSERGGSYNEQFF. CDR3 sequence (DNA): TGCGCCAGCAGCGAACGAGGGGGCTCCTACAATGAGCAGTTCTTC.

The chain couples TRBV13 to TRBJ2-3; D possibly corresponds to TRBD1 (6 bases). Germline V gene data show CDR1 as PRHDT and CDR2 as FYEKMQ (reference sequence). The V end was cut by 5 bases, the J end by 3 bases, with 9 bases between. The CDR3 totals 13 residues. The CDR3 loop reads CASSGDRTDTQYF. The CDR3, as DNA: TGTGCCAGCAGCGGCGACAGGACAGATACGCAGTATTTT.

This chain links TRBV10-2 with TRBJ1-5; D is possibly TRBD1 (5 bases). This CDR3 is built from 15 residues. The germline CDR1 and CDR2 sequences are WSHSY and SAAADI. Trimming stripped 5 bases from V and 2 bases from J, with 13 bases between. DNA for the CDR3: TGCGCCAGCAGTCCTACGGGACTGGGCAATCAGCCCCAGCATTTT. Translating gives CASSPTGLGNQPQHF.

The CDR3 spells CASSRQAPSYNEQFF. CDR3 in DNA: TGTGCCAGCAGTAGACAGGCCCCTTCCTACAATGAGCAGTTCTTC. The chain uses TRBV7-9 and TRBJ2-1, with D tentatively TRBD1 (6 bases). From germline, CDR1 is SEHNR and CDR2 FQNEAQ (reference sequence). This CDR3 is built from 15 residues. V lost 6 bases and J lost 1, with 13 bases in between. The full variable domain, in which reference TRBV7-9 and TRBJ2-1 provide the parts outside the CDR3, is DTGVSQNPRHKITKRGQNVTFRCDPISEHNRLYWYRQTLGQGPEFLTYFQNEAQLEKSRLLSDRFSAERPKGSFSTLEIQRTEQGDSAMYLCASSRQAPSYNEQFFGPGTRLTVL.

The CDR3 is CASSDPRQGLSPLHF. CDR3 coding DNA: TGCGCCAGCAGCGATCCTCGGCAGGGCCTTTCACCCCTCCACTTT. V is TRBV4-1 and J is TRBJ1-6, with D perhaps TRBD1 (5 bases). This CDR3 region has 15 residues. V was pared by 5 bases and J by 9 bases, with 17 bases between. Germline CDR1 reads MGHRA; CDR2 reads YSYEKL.

The rearrangement links TRBV7-9 to TRBJ1-1, with no clear D. The germline V gene encodes CDR1 SEHNR and CDR2 FQNEAQ (reference sequence). The CDR3 extends over 14 amino acids. Between the trimmed V and J ends, which lost 2 bases and 3 bases, there was a span of 10 bases. CDR3 DNA sequence: TGTGCCAGCAGCTTAAGGTCCGGGGACACTGAAGCTTTCTTT. It is translated as CASSLRSGDTEAFF.

Concerning this clone: This specimen includes other DNA sequences encoding the same CDR3. The rearrangement uses TRBV4-1 and TRBJ1-2; 9 positions match TRBD1. The CDR3 is 15 amino acids. Losses at the gene ends were 2 bases for V and 4 bases for J; bases not matched to a gene: 5. The germline CDR1 and CDR2 sequences are MGHRA and YSYEKL. DNA of the CDR3: TGCGCCAGCAGCCAACTACAGGGGGCAGTCTATGGCTACACCTTC. Translated, it gives CASSQLQGAVYGYTF.

The rearrangement joins TRBV29-1 to TRBJ1-2, with unresolved D. Germline CDR1 reads SQVTM; CDR2 reads ANQGSEA. Trimming cost V 1 base and J 5 bases, with 8 bases left between them. The length of the CDR3 is 12 residues. The CDR3 sequence is CSVEGGSYGYTF. The CDR3 nucleotides are TGCAGCGTTGAAGGCGGGTCTTATGGCTACACCTTC.

V usage is TRBV5-5 and J usage is TRBJ1-3, with D possibly matching TRBD1 (6 bases). The CDR3 loop spans 16 amino acids. Germline CDR1 and CDR2: SGHKS and YYEKEE (reference sequence). The V end lost 2 bases, the J end lost 3 bases, and 15 bases lay between the germline ends. In nucleotides, the CDR3 is TGTGCCAGCAGCTTACTGATTACAGGGAGTGGAAACACCATATATTTT. Translating gives CASSLLITGSGNTIYF.

This chain links TRBV5-1 with TRBJ1-1; D not certain. V shed 0 bases and J shed 5 bases, with 17 bases lying between them. There are 16 residues in the CDR3. Germline V gives CDR1 SGHRS, CDR2 YFSETQ. The DNA of the CDR3 is TGCGCCAGCAGCTTGGAACCCCCGGGGTCGGGTACTGAAGCTTTCTTT. This codes for CASSLEPPGSGTEAFF.

The chain recombines TRBV7-3 with TRBJ2-2; 7 nucleotides match TRBD1. The J segment lost 4 bases and the V segment lost 0 bases, leaving 2 bases of the junction unmatched. Germline CDR1 is SGHTA and CDR2 is FQGTGA. This CDR3 is 15 amino acids long. The CDR3 spells CASSLTGQSTGELFF. CDR3 bases: TGTGCCAGCAGCTTAACGGGACAGTCCACCGGGGAGCTGTTTTTT.

This clone was picked up a small number of times. This chain links TRBV5-6 with TRBJ1-6; 8 bases match TRBD1. V was pared by 4 bases and J by 6 bases, with 6 bases of the junction left unmatched. The CDR3 length is 15 residues. Germline values: CDR1 SGHDT, CDR2 YYEEEE. CDR3 sequence (DNA): TGTGCCAGCAGCCTATCTGACAGGGGTAATTCACCCCTCCACTTT. Translating it yields CASSLSDRGNSPLHF.

This chain uses TRBV29-1 with TRBJ1-2, with D uncertain. CDR1 is SQVTM, CDR2 ANQGSEA, per germline. V lost 1 base and J lost 0, with 6 bases in between. The CDR3 loop spans 13 amino acids. The CDR3: CSVEAQANYGYTF. The CDR3 nucleotides are TGCAGCGTTGAAGCCCAGGCTAACTATGGCTACACCTTC.

The chain uses TRBV7-2 and TRBJ2-7; TRBD2 matches at 10 bases. This CDR3 has 15 residues. The trim removed 2 bases at V and 2 bases at J, leaving 3 bases unmatched. The germline V gene has CDR1 SGHTA and CDR2 FQGNSA. CDR3 in DNA: TGTGCCAGCAGCTTAAGACTAGCGGGCCCCTACGAGCAGTACTTC. The encoded protein is CASSLRLAGPYEQYF.

The rearrangement links TRBV5-4 to TRBJ1-2, with a weak D call TRBD1 (5 bases). Germline values: CDR1 SGHNT, CDR2 YYREEE (reference sequence). V gave up 3 bases and J gave up 6 bases, with 15 bases separating them. The CDR3 spans 14 residues. CDR3 sequence reads: CASSWPGEGDGYTF. The CDR3 nucleotides read TGTGCCAGCAGCTGGCCGGGGGAAGGTGATGGCTACACCTTC.

This chain uses TRBV5-8 with TRBJ1-4, with D unresolved. Germline V lookup: CDR1 SGHTS, CDR2 YDEGEE. The CDR3 covers 15 residues. The ends were cut back, 4 bases at V and 6 bases at J, with 16 bases in the middle. The chain's CDR3 is CASSRTGSFYEKLFF. In nucleotides, the CDR3 is TGTGCCAGCAGCCGGACGGGGTCTTTTTATGAAAAACTGTTTTTT.

The chain is built from TRBV5-8 and TRBJ2-5; TRBD1 might be the D (7 bases). The CDR3 consists of 16 residues. V was trimmed by 0 bases and J by 5 bases, leaving 17 bases between them. Germline lookup yields CDR1 SGHTS and CDR2 YDEGEE. The CDR3 here is CASSLVITGAGETQYF. As DNA, the CDR3 is TGTGCCAGCAGCTTGGTCATTACAGGGGCGGGGGAGACCCAGTACTTC. Together with reference TRBV5-8 and TRBJ2-5, the CDR3 gives the full variable domain: EAGVTQSPTHLIKTRGQQATLRCSPISGHTSVYWYQQALGLGLQFLLWYDEGEERNRGNFPPRFSGRQFPNYSSELNVNALELEDSALYLCASSLVITGAGETQYFGPGTRLLVL.

The V and J genes are TRBV11-2 and TRBJ2-2; 7 nucleotides match TRBD1. The V and J ends lost 4 bases and 6 bases, in that order; junction bases with no gene match: 8. The length of the CDR3 is 15 residues. Germline V gene lookup returns CDR1 SGHAT and CDR2 FQNNGV. The CDR3 protein is CASSSWDRSSGELFF. CDR3 in DNA: TGTGCCAGCAGCTCGTGGGACAGATCATCCGGGGAGCTGTTTTTT.

This chain uses TRBV6-2 or TRBV6-3 with TRBJ1-2; the D gene is possibly TRBD1 (6 bases). The CDR3 runs 11 residues. Germline values: CDR1 MNHEY, CDR2 SVGEGT. Trimming took off 4 bases at V and 10 bases at J, with 10 bases between the two ends. CDR3: CASSSDRPYTF. CDR3 in DNA: TGTGCCAGCAGTTCCGACAGGCCCTACACCTTC.

This chain uses TRBV18 with TRBJ1-6; 9 positions match TRBD1. CDR1 and CDR2 (germline): KGHSH, LQKENI. This CDR3 region has 14 residues. Trimming cost V 3 bases and J 11 bases; bases outside gene matches: 5. CDR3 bases: TGTGCCAGCTCACCCGACGGACAGGGGACACCCCTCCACTTT. Translated, it gives CASSPDGQGTPLHF.

The gene calls are TRBV10-3 and TRBJ2-1, with D possibly being TRBD1 (6 bases). The CDR3 runs 15 residues. The germline gives CDR1 ENHRY, CDR2 SYGVKD. Between the trimmed V and J ends, which lost 3 bases and 0 bases, there was a span of 9 bases. This CDR3 reads CAISDTGNSYNEQFF. In DNA, the CDR3 is TGTGCCATCAGTGATACAGGGAACTCCTACAATGAGCAGTTCTTC.

The rearrangement joins TRBV6-6 to TRBJ1-1; possible D gene TRBD1, 5 bases. CDR3 length: 13 amino acids. In germline, CDR1 is MNHNY, CDR2 SVGAGI (reference sequence). V was pared by 5 bases and J by 7 bases, with 14 bases between. The CDR3 loop reads CASSPSGGGEAFF. As DNA, the CDR3 is TGTGCCAGCAGTCCCTCCGGGGGTGGTGAAGCTTTCTTT.